Only a few counts were recorded for the clone carrying this TCR beta chain. Its antigen is as yet unknown. V was cut by 4 bases and J by 4 bases, with 7 bases left in between. This CDR3 spans 11 amino acids. CDR1 is SQVTM, CDR2 ANQGSEA, per germline. This sample was included in a study of radiotherapy plus CTLA-4 blockade in lung cancer. Study overall: Objective response was observed in around a sixth of patients, and disease control in less than 35%.

Enrolled patients, whose metastatic non-small-cell lung cancer was chemo-refractory, received focal radiation plus CTLA-4 blockade with ipilimumab. Produced via immunoSEQ multiplex PCR; TCRdb's table is partial and in-frame only. The repertoire holds roughly 70,000 clones, with around 86% as singletons. General observations from the study: Radiotherapy plus ipilimumab was followed by expansion in blood of tumor-derived TCR clones. Early blood T cell clone dynamics reportedly forecast response best, with interferon-beta.

Material: peripheral blood, obtained from a patient treated with radiotherapy plus ipilimumab. The chain is built from TRBV29-1 and TRBJ1-1, with D possibly TRBD1 on 6 matching bases. The TCR originated in a human donor with non-small cell lung cancer that progressed on radiotherapy plus ipilimumab. The CDR3 bases are TGCAGCGTTGGAGGGGGCACTGAAGCTTTCTTT. Its translation is CSVGGGTEAFF.